These 24 T cell receptor beta chains share one sample of origin, sequenced in a study of ipilimumab plus nivolumab after autologous stem cell transplantation. The method was immunoSEQ multiplex PCR; TCRdb's version includes in-frame clones alone and lacks a portion of them. The sample contains fewer than 3,500 clones, under 85% of which appear only once. The sample consisted of PBMCs, taken in a trial of ipilimumab plus nivolumab as post-transplant consolidation. These receptor sequences come from a male donor with primary mediastinal lymphoma.

V is TRBV4-2 and J is TRBJ2-1; TRBD2 aligns across 15 bases. After removal of 1 base from V and 13 bases from J, the junction contained 5 bases not matched to a gene. There are 15 residues in the CDR3. Germline CDR1 LGHNA, CDR2 YNFKEQ. CDR3 region: CASSQVRTSGGAQFF. As DNA, the CDR3 is TGTGCCAGCAGCCAAGTCCGGACTAGCGGGGGGGCCCAGTTCTTC.

The CDR3 here is CSVTGQSGSYEQYF. In DNA form, the CDR3 reads TGCAGCGTCACGGGACAGTCGGGCTCCTACGAGCAGTACTTC. The J gene is TRBJ2-7, the V gene TRBV29-1, with TRBD1 matching over 7 bases. Trimming at V came to 6 bases and at J to 0 bases, leaving 8 bases not matched to a gene. The CDR3 covers 14 residues. CDR1 and CDR2 from the germline V gene are SQVTM and ANQGSEA.

This chain uses TRBV6-5 with TRBJ2-5, with 10 bases lining up with TRBD1. Germline-derived CDR1 and CDR2 are MNHEY and SVGAGI. The length of the CDR3 is 15 residues. Losses at the gene ends were 6 bases for V and 5 bases for J; bases not matched to a gene: 9. The CDR3 region is CASRERDRGQETQYF. The CDR3 bases are TGTGCCAGCAGGGAACGGGACAGGGGACAGGAGACCCAGTACTTC.

V usage is TRBV7-9 and J usage is TRBJ1-2; the match to TRBD1 covers 11 bases. This CDR3 contains 15 residues. Germline CDR1 SEHNR, CDR2 FQNEAQ (reference sequence). V was pared by 5 bases and J by 4 bases, with 6 bases of the junction left unmatched. This CDR3 reads CASSIGQGATYGYTF. The DNA of the CDR3 is TGTGCCAGCAGCATTGGACAGGGGGCGACCTATGGCTACACCTTC.

The chain employs TRBV5-4 and TRBJ1-6; D call uncertain. Germline CDR1 and CDR2: SGHNT and YYREEE (reference sequence). The CDR3 runs 15 residues. Trimming cost V 0 bases and J 4 bases, with 8 bases left between them. CDR3 nucleotide sequence: TGTGCCAGCAGCTTGGCCCTCCAATATAATTCACCCCTCCACTTT. This translates into CASSLALQYNSPLHF. Complete variable domain (other parts from reference TRBV5-4 and TRBJ1-6): ETGVTQSPTHLIKTRGQQVTLRCSSQSGHNTVSWYQQALGQGPQFIFQYYREEENGRGNFPPRFSGLQFPNYSSELNVNALELDDSALYLCASSLALQYNSPLHFGNGTRLTVT.

The CDR3 DNA is TGTGCCACCAGCAGCGACAGGGGAAGCGGAAACACCATATATTTT. It is translated as CATSSDRGSGNTIYF. V is TRBV15 and J is TRBJ1-3, with TRBD1 matching 8 bases. Per germline, CDR1 LNHNV and CDR2 YYDKDF (reference sequence). The V and J ends lost 3 bases and 4 bases, in that order; junction bases with no gene match: 5. The CDR3 sequence is 15 residues long. The full variable domain, its missing parts supplied by reference TRBV15 and TRBJ1-3, is DAMVIQNPRYQVTQFGKPVTLSCSQTLNHNVMYWYQQKSSQAPKLLFHYYDKDFNNEADTPDNFQSRRPNTSFCFLDIRSPGLGDTAMYLCATSSDRGSGNTIYFGEGSWLTVV.

This clone was seen just once. The gene calls are TRBV6-1 and TRBJ2-1; no firm D call. The germline V and J ends were trimmed by 2 bases and 3 bases, with 8 bases remaining between them. Germline V lookup: CDR1 MNHNS, CDR2 SASEGT. There are 14 residues in the CDR3. In nucleotides, the CDR3 is TGTGCCAGCAGTGAACAGCTTGACTACAATGAGCAGTTCTTC. Translation gives CASSEQLDYNEQFF.

This chain links TRBV5-4 with TRBJ2-7, with D perhaps matching TRBD1 (5 bases). The length of the CDR3 is 14 residues. With 3 bases removed from V and 3 bases from J, the gap between germline ends came to 13 bases. Germline V gene sequence: CDR1 SGHNT, CDR2 YYREEE (reference sequence). For the CDR3, the DNA is TGTGCCAGCAGCTCCGACAGTAATTACTACGAGCAGTACTTC. Its protein product is CASSSDSNYYEQYF.

V gene TRBV7-9 combines with J gene TRBJ2-3; D might be TRBD1 (5 bases). The length of the CDR3 is 15 residues. With 7 bases removed from V and 2 bases from J, the gap between germline ends came to 16 bases. Per the germline V gene, CDR1 is SEHNR and CDR2 is FQNEAQ (reference sequence). In nucleotides, the CDR3 is TGTGCCAGCACCCCTAACAGGATGCTCACAGATACGCAGTATTTT. Translating gives CASTPNRMLTDTQYF.

The chain uses TRBV7-3 and TRBJ2-1; 8 nucleotides match TRBD1. The CDR3 is 11 residues long. CDR1 is SGHTA and CDR2 is FQGTGA in the germline V gene. V lost 4 bases and J lost 15; bases outside the gene matches: 5. CDR3 in amino acids: CASSSQGAPFF. CDR3 in DNA: TGTGCCAGCAGCTCTCAGGGGGCCCCGTTCTTC. The full variable domain, rest sourced from reference TRBV7-3 and TRBJ2-1, is GAGVSQTPSNKVTEKGKYVELRCDPISGHTALYWYRQSLGQGPEFLIYFQGTGAADDSGLPNDRFFAVRPEGSVSTLKIQRTERGDSAVYLCASSSQGAPFFGPGTRLTVL.

This clone was counted a single time. This chain uses TRBV7-9 with TRBJ2-2, with D perhaps matching TRBD1 or TRBD2 (5 bases each). The CDR3 loop spans 15 amino acids. Germline V gene data show CDR1 as SEHNR and CDR2 as FQNEAQ (reference sequence). V was pared by 5 bases and J by 0 bases, with 10 bases between. The CDR3 DNA follows: TGTGCCAGCAGCCCCCCGGGGCCGAACACCGGGGAGCTGTTTTTT. This sequence encodes CASSPPGPNTGELFF.

By sample share, this clone is large. J is TRBJ2-7 and V is TRBV21-1; no check of the table's D call, TRBD2, against the DNA was made. TRBV21-1 is annotated as a pseudogene. This CDR3 is 19 amino acids long. CDR3 sequence: CASSKDRAGVQCVWHEQYF. In DNA form, the CDR3 reads TGTGCCAGCAGCAAAGACCGAGCGGGAGTACAGTGTGTGTGGCACGAGCAGTACTTC.

This chain links TRBV7-9 with TRBJ1-5; 7 nucleotides align to TRBD1. The CDR3 is 18 residues long. The V gene end was trimmed by 5 bases and the J gene end by 0 bases; junction bases not matched to a gene: 13. In germline, CDR1 is SEHNR, CDR2 FQNEAQ (reference sequence). CDR3 in amino acids: CASSLDLGQTYSNQPQHF. CDR3 nucleotides: TGTGCCAGCAGCCTCGATCTGGGACAGACCTATAGCAATCAGCCCCAGCATTTT.

The gene calls are TRBV5-1 and TRBJ2-3; D could derive from TRBD1 or TRBD2 (5 bases each). The ends were cut back, 0 bases at V and 8 bases at J, with 16 bases in the middle. Per germline, CDR1 SGHRS and CDR2 YFSETQ. The CDR3 is made up of 15 amino acids. For the CDR3, the DNA is TGCGCCAGCAGCTTGGTTTTGGGAGATGGGGGTACGCAGTATTTT. It yields the protein CASSLVLGDGGTQYF.

The V and J genes are TRBV7-9 and TRBJ2-7, with TRBD2 identical over 8 bases. The germline gives CDR1 SEHNR, CDR2 FQNEAQ (reference sequence). This CDR3 is 14 amino acids long. Germline trimming cut 5 bases from V and 4 bases from J; bases unmatched to any gene: 7. CDR3 protein: CASSDSGMTYEQYF. In DNA, the CDR3 is TGTGCCAGCAGCGATAGCGGGATGACATACGAGCAGTACTTC.

The V call is TRBV4-2, the J call TRBJ1-1, with unresolved D. The germline V and J ends were trimmed by 3 bases and 10 bases, with 15 bases remaining between them. Germline V gene lookup returns CDR1 LGHNA and CDR2 YNFKEQ. The CDR3 has 13 amino acids. CDR3 nucleotides: TGTGCCAGCAGCCAGGGTCAAACTTGGGGAGCTTTCTTT. This sequence encodes CASSQGQTWGAFF.

The rearrangement joins TRBV7-2 to TRBJ2-7; TRBD1 agrees at 12 bases. CDR3 length equals 14 residues. Germline CDR1 and CDR2: SGHTA and FQGNSA. The V segment lost 5 bases and the J segment 7 bases; nucleotides outside the gene matches: 6. Here the CDR3 DNA reads TGTGCCAGCAGCCGGGACAGGGGGCGAGGGGAGCAGTACTTC. This translates into CASSRDRGRGEQYF.

The V and J genes are TRBV7-9 and TRBJ1-1, with 7 nucleotides matching TRBD1. The CDR3 extends over 12 amino acids. With V trimmed by 5 bases and J by 7 bases, 4 bases remained unmatched. The germline V gene encodes CDR1 SEHNR and CDR2 FQNEAQ (reference sequence). The CDR3 region has the DNA TGTGCCAGCAGCCCTCAGGGGGATGAAGCTTTCTTT. Translated: CASSPQGDEAFF. The complete variable domain, with remaining parts taken from reference TRBV7-9 and TRBJ1-1, reads DTGVSQNPRHKITKRGQNVTFRCDPISEHNRLYWYRQTLGQGPEFLTYFQNEAQLEKSRLLSDRFSAERPKGSFSTLEIQRTEQGDSAMYLCASSPQGDEAFFGQGTRLTVV.

CDR3 sequence: CASKPGDTEAFF. The CDR3 DNA follows: TGCGCCAGCAAGCCGGGGGACACTGAAGCTTTCTTT. This rearrangement joins TRBV5-1 to TRBJ1-1, with D possibly matching TRBD1 (5 bases). The germline gives CDR1 SGHRS, CDR2 YFSETQ. The CDR3 length is 12 residues. Trimming cost V 6 bases and J 3 bases, with 9 bases left between them.

CDR3 region: CASSQGGPAVSYNEQFF. In DNA, the CDR3 is TGTGCCAGCAGCCAGGGGGGCCCTGCCGTTTCCTACAATGAGCAGTTCTTC. The chain employs TRBV7-3 and TRBJ2-1; perhaps TRBD1 as D (7 bases). Germline V gives CDR1 SGHTA, CDR2 FQGTGA. V was clipped by 5 bases and J by 1 base, with 18 bases between them. CDR3 length: 17 residues.

The gene calls are TRBV6-1 and TRBJ2-7; the D gene is possibly TRBD2 (7 bases). The V gene lost 3 bases and the J gene lost 3 bases, with 27 bases spanning the gap. Per germline, CDR1 MNHNS and CDR2 SASEGT. The CDR3 has 19 amino acids. CDR3 residues: CASSEATSRGGGKLYEQYF. The CDR3 DNA sequence: TGTGCCAGCAGTGAGGCGACGTCCAGAGGGGGGGGGAAACTCTACGAGCAGTACTTC.

The V call is TRBV27, the J call TRBJ1-2; 9 nucleotides align to TRBD1. The CDR3 extends over 15 amino acids. CDR1 MNHEY and CDR2 SMNVEV come from the germline V gene (reference sequence). V was pared by 5 bases and J by 2 bases, with 6 bases of the junction left unmatched. The CDR3 spells CASSKGDRANYGYTF. DNA for the CDR3: TGTGCCAGCAGTAAAGGGGACAGGGCCAACTATGGCTACACCTTC.

The chain recombines TRBV9 with TRBJ1-4; D is possibly TRBD1 (5 bases). The CDR3 consists of 14 residues. The germline V gene encodes CDR1 SGDLS and CDR2 YYNGEE. The V end lost 4 bases, the J end lost 8 bases, and 15 bases lay between the germline ends. Here the CDR3 DNA reads TGTGCCAGCAGCCTCGGGACGGCAAACGAAAAACTGTTTTTT. It yields the protein CASSLGTANEKLFF.

J is TRBJ1-2 and V is TRBV11-1, with 11 bases matching TRBD1. Looked up from germline, CDR1 is SGHAT and CDR2 is FQDESV (reference sequence). The length of the CDR3 is 14 residues. The ends lost 5 bases at V and 8 bases at J; junction bases unmatched: 7. The CDR3 protein is CASSAGDRGFGYTF. CDR3 sequence (DNA): TGTGCCAGCAGCGCCGGGGACAGGGGGTTCGGCTACACCTTC.